A single sample gave rise to the 13 T cell receptor beta chains below, sequenced in a study of blood T cell repertoires in COVID-19. The table came from immunoSEQ multiplex PCR; TCRdb's copy has only in-frame clones and leaves some out. Among about 240,000 clones listed, about 83% were seen once. Sequenced input: peripheral blood. The source of these receptors is a man older than 75 with acute or convalescent COVID-19.

This sequence joins TRBV7-3 and TRBJ2-7, with 7 nucleotides matching TRBD1. V was clipped by 4 bases and J by 4 bases; unmatched bases: 10. Germline-derived CDR1 and CDR2 are SGHTA and FQGTGA. This CDR3 comprises 15 residues. The DNA of the CDR3 is TGTGCCAGCAGCTCTGACAGGGCTCCCCTTTACGAGCAGTACTTC. Encoded protein: CASSSDRAPLYEQYF.

The count of this clone is one. The V call is TRBV27, the J call TRBJ2-2; perhaps TRBD1 as D (5 bases). The CDR3 length is 12 residues. V gave up 6 bases and J gave up 7 bases, with 9 bases separating them. Germline V gene sequence: CDR1 MNHEY, CDR2 SMNVEV (reference sequence). CDR3 nucleotides: TGTGCCAGCAGGATAGGGGTCGGGGAGCTGTTTTTT. This translates into CASRIGVGELFF.

The gene calls are TRBV2 and TRBJ1-4; D remains unclear. CDR3 length equals 17 residues. CDR1 and CDR2 from the germline V gene are SNHLY and FYNNEI. V gave up 5 bases and J gave up 2 bases, with 18 bases separating them. The CDR3 is CASSFPRGWATNEKLFF. CDR3 nucleotides: TGTGCCAGCAGTTTCCCCCGTGGGTGGGCGACTAATGAAAAACTGTTTTTT.

In DNA form, the CDR3 reads TGTGCCAGCAGCTTGGTTTCGGGGAATCAAAAAGAAGCTTTCTTT. Its translation: CASSLVSGNQKEAFF. The V gene is TRBV5-6, the J gene TRBJ1-1; D is uncertain. Germline CDR1 SGHDT, CDR2 YYEEEE. This CDR3 is 15 amino acids long. V lost 0 bases and J 8 bases, leaving 17 bases between the germline ends.

This chain links TRBV2 with TRBJ2-3; no definite D call. The CDR3 is 10 amino acids. CDR1 is SNHLY, CDR2 FYNNEI, per germline. Trimming shortened V by 7 bases and J by 4 bases, and 3 bases separated the two germline ends. CDR3 loop: CASTADTQYF. Here the CDR3 DNA reads TGTGCCAGCACGGCAGATACGCAGTATTTT.

To note about this clone: Other DNA sequences in the same sample also yield this CDR3. The chain joins TRBV12-3 or TRBV12-4 to TRBJ1-1, with D hard to call. The CDR3 sequence is 13 residues long. Trimming stripped 1 base from V and 1 base from J, with 4 bases between. CDR3 sequence reads: CASSLGQNTEAFF. The CDR3 DNA follows: TGTGCCAGCAGTTTAGGACAGAACACTGAAGCTTTCTTT.

A single count supports this clone. The genes are TRBV23-1 and TRBJ2-7; maybe TRBD1 (6 bases). TRBV23-1 is assigned to the ORF class and has an uncertain function. This CDR3 is built from 17 residues. V lost 4 bases to trimming and J lost 7 bases, with 26 bases between them. The CDR3 region is CASSPPGQAPLVEEQYF. In nucleotides, the CDR3 is TGCGCCAGCAGTCCTCCGGGACAAGCCCCCCTGGTTGAAGAGCAGTACTTC.

J is TRBJ1-3 and V is TRBV13; D call uncertain. Germline CDR1 is PRHDT and CDR2 is FYEKMQ (reference sequence). V was trimmed by 1 base and J by 0 bases, leaving 10 bases between them. The CDR3 has 16 amino acids. The CDR3 protein is CASSLAGRSSGNTIYF. The CDR3 DNA reads TGTGCCAGCAGCTTAGCCGGGAGGAGCTCTGGAAACACCATATATTTT.

This clone was seen more than once but under ten times. The rearrangement uses TRBV11-1 and TRBJ1-5; the D gene is possibly TRBD1 (6 bases). The CDR3 length is 16 residues. CDR1 is SGHAT and CDR2 is FQDESV in the germline V gene (reference sequence). V was trimmed by 2 bases and J by 2 bases, leaving 13 bases between them. DNA for the CDR3: TGTGCCAGCAGCTTAAATGGACAGATCGGCAATCAGCCCCAGCATTTT. It codes for CASSLNGQIGNQPQHF.

This clone was found once. The V and J genes are TRBV3-1 (or the pseudogene TRBV3-2) and TRBJ2-1, with 9 bases fitting TRBD2. This CDR3 has 13 residues. The germline gives CDR1 LGHDT, CDR2 YNNKEL (reference sequence). The junction had 6 bases not matched to a gene; V was cut back by 5 bases and J by 10 bases. CDR3 loop: CASSGIAGEEQFF. Here the CDR3 DNA reads TGTGCCAGCAGCGGAATAGCGGGAGAAGAGCAGTTCTTC.

CDR3 loop: CASSSIKGAAAEQYF. The CDR3 DNA is TGTGCCAGCAGTTCAATCAAGGGGGCGGCCGCGGAGCAGTACTTC. The gene calls are TRBV28 and TRBJ2-7; 7 bases fit TRBD1. The germline gives CDR1 MDHEN, CDR2 SYDVKM. CDR3 length equals 15 residues. Trimming took 4 bases from V and 7 from J; bases not matched to a gene: 13.

The rearrangement joins TRBV9 to TRBJ2-3, with D possibly TRBD2 on 5 matching bases. CDR3 size: 11 residues. V dropped 0 bases and J dropped 10 bases, with 6 bases sitting between them. CDR1 and CDR2 (germline): SGDLS, YYNGEE. CDR3 nucleotides: TGTGCCAGCAGCGTAGGGCGGGCGCAGTATTTT. It specifies CASSVGRAQYF.

This clone was seen only once. V and J are TRBV4-3 and TRBJ1-4, with 8 bases lining up with TRBD1. V was pared by 6 bases and J by 1 base, with 4 bases of the junction left unmatched. The CDR3 loop spans 15 amino acids. The germline V gene has CDR1 LGHNA and CDR2 YSLEER. CDR3 nucleotide sequence: TGCGCCAGCAGGCCCGGACAGGGAACTAATGAAAAACTGTTTTTT. Its translation: CASRPGQGTNEKLFF.